This T cell receptor (beta chain) derives from a study of blood T cell repertoires in COVID-19. As for the study in general: The United States, Italy and Spain provided the acute and convalescent COVID-19 samples. Nucleic acid was either cDNA or gDNA, and it came from T cells, B-cell-depleted T cells, or PBMCs.

The Seattle patients joined while their infection was active and were tracked longitudinally afterward. V gave up 0 bases and J gave up 7 bases; unmatched junction bases: 11. CDR1 is GTSNPN, CDR2 SVGIG, per germline (reference sequence). CDR3 length: 16 residues. TCRdb keeps only in-frame clones here, not all; method: immunoSEQ multiplex PCR. The sample has roughly 150,000 clones, roughly 91% seen once; the top ten hold about 5%. V is TRBV30 and J is TRBJ2-1, with TRBD2 identical over 8 bases. Sequencing input: peripheral blood. The clonotype was recovered from a man aged 18 to 30 with COVID-19, enrolled during active disease. The CDR3 DNA reads TGTGCCTGGAGTGTAGGGTCAAGCGGGAGAGGTAATGAGCAGTTCTTC. It yields the protein CAWSVGSSGRGNEQFF.